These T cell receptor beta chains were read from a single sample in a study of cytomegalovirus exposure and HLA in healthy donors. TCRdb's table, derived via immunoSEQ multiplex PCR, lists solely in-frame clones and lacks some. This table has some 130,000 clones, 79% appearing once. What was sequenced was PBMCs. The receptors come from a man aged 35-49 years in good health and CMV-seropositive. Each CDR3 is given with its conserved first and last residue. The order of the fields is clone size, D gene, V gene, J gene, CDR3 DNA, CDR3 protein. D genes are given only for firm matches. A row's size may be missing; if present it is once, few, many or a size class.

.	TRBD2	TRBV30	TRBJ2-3	TGTGCCTGGAGGACGGTTAGCGGGGCTAGCACAGATACGCAGTATTTT	CAWRTVSGASTDTQYF
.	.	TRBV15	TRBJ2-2	TGTGCCACTTCCCCTGACACCGGGGAGCTGTTTTTT	CATSPDTGELFF
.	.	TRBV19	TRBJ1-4	TGTGCCAGTAGTATGGGGCTTTTTAATGAAAAACTGTTTTTT	CASSMGLFNEKLFF
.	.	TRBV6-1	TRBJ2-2	TGTGCCAGCATTCGATGGGCCAACACCGGGGAGCTGTTTTTT	CASIRWANTGELFF
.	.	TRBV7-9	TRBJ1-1	TGTGCCAGCAGCTACCGACAGATACTGAACACTGAAGCTTTCTTT	CASSYRQILNTEAFF
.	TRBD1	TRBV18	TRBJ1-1	TGTGCCAGCTCACCTGGACAGGTTGAAGCTTTCTTT	CASSPGQVEAFF
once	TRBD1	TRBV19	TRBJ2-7	TGTGCCAGTAGTAGGGGGACAGGAGCGACCTACGAGCAGTACTTC	CASSRGTGATYEQYF
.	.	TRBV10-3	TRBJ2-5	TGTGCCATCAGTGAGTCGGGGGGAGAGACCCAGTACTTC	CAISESGGETQYF
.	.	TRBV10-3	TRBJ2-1	TGTGCCATCGCGGGTAGCTCCTACAATGAGCAGTTCTTC	CAIAGSSYNEQFF
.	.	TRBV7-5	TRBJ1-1	TGTGCCAGAAGCTTAGACCCAGGCACTGAAGCTTTCTTT	CARSLDPGTEAFF
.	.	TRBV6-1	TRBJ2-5	TGTGCCAGCAGTGTACTTAAATGGGGCAGTAAAGAGACCCAGTACTTC	CASSVLKWGSKETQYF
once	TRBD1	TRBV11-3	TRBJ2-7	TGTGCCAGCAGCTTTTCGGGACAGGGGGCCTACGAGCAGTACTTC	CASSFSGQGAYEQYF
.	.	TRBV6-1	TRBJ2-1	TGTGCCAGCAGTCTCGGACTTAATGAGCAGTTCTTC	CASSLGLNEQFF
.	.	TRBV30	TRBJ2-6	TGTGCCTCCAGGGCCGCCGGGGCCAACGTCCTGACTTTC	CASRAAGANVLTF
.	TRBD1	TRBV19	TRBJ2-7	TGTGCCAGTAGTATAGCGGGACAGGGATTATACGAGCAGTACTTC	CASSIAGQGLYEQYF
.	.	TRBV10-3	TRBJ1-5	TGTGCCATCAGTGAGGGGGGCAGCAATCAGCCCCAGCATTTT	CAISEGGSNQPQHF
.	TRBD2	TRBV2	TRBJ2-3	TGTGCCAGCAGCCTTAGCGGGTTCACAGATACGCAGTATTTT	CASSLSGFTDTQYF
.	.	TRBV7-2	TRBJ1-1	TGTGCCAGCAGCTTAGGACAGTGGGCCACTGAAGCTTTCTTT	CASSLGQWATEAFF
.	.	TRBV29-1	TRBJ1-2	TGCAGCGTTGACGCGGGCTACTATGGCTACACCTTC	CSVDAGYYGYTF
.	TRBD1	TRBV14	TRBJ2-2	TGTGCCAGCAGCCCTACGTACAGGGGGCTTGCCGGGGAGCTGTTTTTT	CASSPTYRGLAGELFF
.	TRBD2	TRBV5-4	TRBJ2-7	TGTGCCAGCAGCGGGGAGGTAGGACTAGCGGGATACGAGCAGTACTTC	CASSGEVGLAGYEQYF
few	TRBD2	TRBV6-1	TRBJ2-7	TGTGCCAGTATAGCGGGAGGGATCTACGAGCAGTACTTC	CASIAGGIYEQYF
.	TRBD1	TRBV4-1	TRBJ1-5	TGCGCCAGCAGCCAAGGAATAGCAGGGGGCTATCAGCCCCAGCATTTT	CASSQGIAGGYQPQHF
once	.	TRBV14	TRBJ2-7	TGTGCCAGCAGCCAAGAACTAGCCCACTACGAGCAGTACTTC	CASSQELAHYEQYF
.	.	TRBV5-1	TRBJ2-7	TGCGCCAGCACCCCCCGGGGGGCCGACGAGCAGTACTTC	CASTPRGADEQYF